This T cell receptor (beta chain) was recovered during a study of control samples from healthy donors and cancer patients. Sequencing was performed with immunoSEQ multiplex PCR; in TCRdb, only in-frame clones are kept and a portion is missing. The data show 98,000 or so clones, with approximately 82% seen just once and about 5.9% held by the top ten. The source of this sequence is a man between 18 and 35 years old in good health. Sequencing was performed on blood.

The CDR3 DNA reads TGTGCCAGCAGTTTCCAGGGGAGGGAGACCCAGTACTTC. Translation: CASSFQGRETQYF. The J gene is TRBJ2-5, the V gene TRBV7-8; D might be TRBD1 or TRBD2, each matching 6 bases. The ends were cut back, 6 bases at V and 5 bases at J, with 13 bases in the middle. The CDR3 has 13 amino acids. Germline-derived CDR1 and CDR2 are SGHVS and FQNEAQ. Full variable domain (missing parts from reference TRBV7-8 and TRBJ2-5): GAGVSQSPRYKVAKRGQDVALRCDPISGHVSLFWYQQALGQGPEFLTYFQNEAQLDKSGLPSDRFFAERPEGSVSTLKIQRTQQEDSAVYLCASSFQGRETQYFGPGTRLLVL.